Presented here are 21 T cell receptor beta chains from one specimen sequenced in a study of blood T cell repertoires in COVID-19. This table comes from immunoSEQ multiplex PCR, and its TCRdb copy is limited to in-frame clones, with some not included. Of hundreds of thousands of clones listed, about 68% are singletons. Sequences were obtained from peripheral blood. The receptors were gathered from a woman of 80 years or more with acute or convalescent COVID-19.

This chain uses TRBV9 with TRBJ2-1; a weak D match, TRBD1 (6 bases). The CDR3 contains 13 residues. Germline values: CDR1 SGDLS, CDR2 YYNGEE. V was clipped by 3 bases and J by 6 bases, with 10 bases between them. In nucleotides, the CDR3 is TGTGCCAGCAGCGGGGGGCCTCGCAATGAGCAGTTCTTC. Amino acids: CASSGGPRNEQFF.

The table lists this clone with a few counts. This chain connects TRBV18 to TRBJ1-1, with 8 positions matching TRBD1. The CDR3 extends over 15 amino acids. Germline CDR1 is KGHSH and CDR2 is LQKENI. Trimming at V came to 0 bases and at J to 5 bases, leaving 5 bases not matched to a gene. The CDR3 bases are TGTGCCAGCTCACCACCGGACAGGGAAAGTACTGAAGCTTTCTTT. Encoded protein: CASSPPDRESTEAFF.

This clone was observed a handful of times. Here the CDR3 DNA reads TGCGCCAGCAGTCGTCGGCGAGGAGGGGGGGATGGCTACACCTTC. Translation: CASSRRRGGGDGYTF. The chain joins TRBV23-1 to TRBJ1-2, with TRBD1 as a possible D gene (6 bases). TRBV23-1 is identified as an open reading frame with a role that is uncertain. V lost 4 bases and J 6 bases, leaving 18 bases between the germline ends. CDR3 length: 15 amino acids.

The rearrangement links TRBV7-2 to TRBJ2-1, with 10 bases identical to TRBD2. Trimming cost V 3 bases and J 4 bases; bases outside gene matches: 0. Germline-derived CDR1 and CDR2 are SGHTA and FQGNSA. CDR3 length: 14 residues. In DNA form, the CDR3 reads TGTGCCAGCAGCTTGACTAGCGGGTACAATGAGCAGTTCTTC. This translates into CASSLTSGYNEQFF.

The chain carries TRBV9 and TRBJ2-7, with D uncertain. CDR1 is SGDLS, CDR2 YYNGEE, per germline. Trimming left V 2 bases short and J 3 bases short, with 12 bases between. The CDR3 extends over 14 amino acids. The CDR3 DNA follows: TGTGCCAGCAGCGTGTACCCCCTCGGCTACGAGCAGTACTTC. Encoded protein: CASSVYPLGYEQYF.

V is TRBV7-2 and J is TRBJ2-4, with 8 bases identical to TRBD1. The CDR3 contains 14 residues. Germline CDR1 reads SGHTA; CDR2 reads FQGNSA. Unmatched junction bases numbered 5, after V lost 4 bases and J lost 6 bases. The CDR3 DNA follows: TGTGCCAGCAGCTCACAGGGGGATAGAAACATTCAGTACTTC. Its protein product is CASSSQGDRNIQYF.

DNA of the CDR3: TGTGCCAGCAGCCAAGGCCTAGTCATGTATTTT. It yields the protein CASSQGLVMYF. The chain carries TRBV3-1 (or the pseudogene TRBV3-2) and TRBJ2-3; no clear D. Deletions cut 1 base from V and 14 bases from J, with 10 bases between. Per the germline V gene, CDR1 is LGHDT and CDR2 is YNNKEL (reference sequence). The CDR3 length is 11 residues.

The chain employs TRBV9 and TRBJ2-1, with 7 bases aligning to TRBD2. V lost 4 bases, J lost 9 bases, and 10 bases stayed unmatched. Per the germline V gene, CDR1 is SGDLS and CDR2 is YYNGEE. This CDR3 comprises 14 residues. The CDR3 nucleotides read TGTGCCAGCAGCCCGTGGGAGGGTTCGGGTGAGCAGTTCTTC. Translating gives CASSPWEGSGEQFF.

The chain combines TRBV25-1 with TRBJ2-7; possible D gene TRBD1, 6 bases. CDR1 and CDR2 (germline): MGHDK, SYGVNS. CDR3 length equals 12 residues. Deletions cut 4 bases from V and 4 bases from J, with 8 bases between. This chain's CDR3 is CASSVGGYEQYF. CDR3 DNA sequence: TGTGCCAGCAGTGTAGGGGGATACGAGCAGTACTTC.

V usage is TRBV10-2 and J usage is TRBJ1-1, with D possibly being TRBD1 (5 bases). The germline CDR1 and CDR2 sequences are WSHSY and SAAADI. V lost 2 bases to trimming and J lost 4 bases, with 11 bases between them. The CDR3 consists of 14 residues. The CDR3 reads CASSERAGGTEAFF. CDR3 DNA: TGCGCCAGCAGTGAGAGGGCCGGGGGCACTGAAGCTTTCTTT.

Regarding this clone: Distinct nucleotide sequences in the sample also encode this CDR3. CDR3 loop: CASSLGSGSYNEQFF. The CDR3 bases are TGTGCCAGCAGCTTAGGATCGGGGTCCTACAATGAGCAGTTCTTC. The chain uses TRBV7-6 and TRBJ2-1, with D possibly matching TRBD2 (5 bases). Germline V lookup: CDR1 SGHVS, CDR2 FNYEAQ. The V gene lost 1 base and the J gene lost 1 base, with 8 bases spanning the gap. CDR3 size: 15 residues.

The chain carries TRBV3-1 (or the pseudogene TRBV3-2) and TRBJ1-6, with D tentatively TRBD1 (5 bases). Germline V gene data show CDR1 as LGHDT and CDR2 as YNNKEL (reference sequence). CDR3 length: 15 amino acids. Trimming stripped 4 bases from V and 14 bases from J, with 21 bases between. Here the CDR3 reads CASSPQQGSYMSLHF. The CDR3 region has the DNA TGTGCCAGCAGCCCCCAGCAGGGATCCTACATGTCCCTCCACTTT.

The chain uses TRBV2 and TRBJ1-1; 11 bases line up with TRBD1. The CDR3 runs to 16 residues. Trimming cost V 6 bases and J 3 bases; bases outside gene matches: 9. The germline V gene has CDR1 SNHLY and CDR2 FYNNEI. CDR3 sequence: CASSQQGQGVHTEAFF. CDR3 DNA sequence: TGTGCCAGCAGCCAGCAGGGACAGGGGGTGCACACTGAAGCTTTCTTT.

This chain connects TRBV7-2 to TRBJ2-7, with a weak D call TRBD2 (5 bases). V shed 5 bases and J shed 4 bases, with 12 bases lying between them. CDR3 length equals 13 residues. In germline, CDR1 is SGHTA, CDR2 FQGNSA. CDR3: CASSIGREYEQYF. CDR3 sequence (DNA): TGTGCCAGCAGCATCGGACGGGAATACGAGCAGTACTTC.

This rearrangement joins TRBV9 to TRBJ1-1, with TRBD1 as a possible D gene (5 bases). The CDR3 loop spans 13 amino acids. Per the germline V gene, CDR1 is SGDLS and CDR2 is YYNGEE. V lost 0 bases to trimming and J lost 8 bases, with 11 bases between them. The CDR3 nucleotides read TGTGCCAGCAGCGTAGAGGTAAGGGGAGAAGCTTTCTTT. This codes for CASSVEVRGEAFF.

Note on this clone: The identical CDR3 is also encoded by other nucleotide sequences in the sample. The chain couples TRBV5-1 to TRBJ2-5, with 7 bases identical to TRBD1. Germline values: CDR1 SGHRS, CDR2 YFSETQ. After removal of 0 bases from V and 5 bases from J, the junction contained 4 bases not matched to a gene. This CDR3 comprises 14 residues. CDR3 in DNA: TGCGCCAGCAGCTTGGAGGGGGCCCGGGAGACCCAGTACTTC. Its translation: CASSLEGARETQYF. The full variable domain, rest sourced from reference TRBV5-1 and TRBJ2-5, is KAGVTQTPRYLIKTRGQQVTLSCSPISGHRSVSWYQQTPGQGLQFLFEYFSETQRNKGNFPGRFSGRQFSNSRSEMNVSTLELGDSALYLCASSLEGARETQYFGPGTRLLVL.

Here the CDR3 DNA reads TGTGCCATCAGTGATGGCAGGGGGCTAGGAGGCTACACCTTC. It is translated as CAISDGRGLGGYTF. The chain has TRBV10-3 and TRBJ1-2; 8 positions match TRBD1. CDR3 length equals 14 residues. J was trimmed by 8 bases and V by 3 bases; bases with no gene match: 8. Germline V lookup: CDR1 ENHRY, CDR2 SYGVKD.

This sequence joins TRBV6-5 and TRBJ1-2; a weak D match, TRBD1 (6 bases). The CDR3 runs to 13 residues. Germline CDR1 reads MNHEY; CDR2 reads SVGAGI. V lost 6 bases and J lost 1, with 9 bases in between. The CDR3 coding sequence is TGTGCCAGCAGAAGGGACAATAACTATGGCTACACCTTC. Translating gives CASRRDNNYGYTF.

In regard to this clone: This may come from a read error, since a much larger clone is one base off. The V gene is TRBV13, the J gene TRBJ2-7, with 9 positions matching TRBD1. The CDR3 is made up of 14 amino acids. J lost 3 bases, V lost 3 bases, and 3 bases had no gene match. Germline V lookup: CDR1 PRHDT, CDR2 FYEKMQ (reference sequence). The CDR3 nucleotides are TGTGCCAGCAGCTTGGGACAGGGAGGCTACGAGCAGTACTTC. Translation gives CASSLGQGGYEQYF.

The chain recombines TRBV6-5 with TRBJ1-1; 8 bases agree with TRBD1. The CDR3 extends over 11 amino acids. The germline CDR1 and CDR2 sequences are MNHEY and SVGAGI. V dropped 5 bases and J dropped 11; count of bases not matched to a gene: 4. The CDR3 region is CASSQGARAFF. CDR3 sequence (DNA): TGTGCCAGCAGTCAGGGGGCACGGGCTTTCTTT.

This clone was found once. This chain uses TRBV5-4 with TRBJ2-1; 13 nucleotides agree with TRBD2. Germline CDR1 SGHNT, CDR2 YYREEE (reference sequence). Germline trimming cut 1 base from V and 8 bases from J; bases unmatched to any gene: 12. The CDR3 sequence is 18 residues long. The CDR3 reads CASSLKLAGGPGSDEQFF. DNA for the CDR3: TGTGCCAGCAGCTTGAAACTAGCGGGAGGGCCCGGGAGCGATGAGCAGTTCTTC.